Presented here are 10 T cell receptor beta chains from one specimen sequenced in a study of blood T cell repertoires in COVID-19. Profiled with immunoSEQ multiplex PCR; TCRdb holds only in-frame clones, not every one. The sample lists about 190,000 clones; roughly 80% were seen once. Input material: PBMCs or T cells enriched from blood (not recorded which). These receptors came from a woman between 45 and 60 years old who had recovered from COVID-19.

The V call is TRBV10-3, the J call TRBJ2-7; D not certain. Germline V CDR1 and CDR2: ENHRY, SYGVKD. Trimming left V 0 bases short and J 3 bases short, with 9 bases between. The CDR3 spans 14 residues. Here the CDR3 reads CAISESSFFYEQYF. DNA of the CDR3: TGTGCCATCAGTGAGTCGTCGTTCTTCTACGAGCAGTACTTC.

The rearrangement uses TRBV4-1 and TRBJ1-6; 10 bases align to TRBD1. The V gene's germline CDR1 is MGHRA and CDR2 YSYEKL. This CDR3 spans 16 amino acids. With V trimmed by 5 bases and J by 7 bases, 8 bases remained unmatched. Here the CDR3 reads CASSRDGDRGNSPLHF. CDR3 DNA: TGCGCCAGCAGCAGGGATGGGGACAGGGGAAATTCACCCCTCCACTTT.

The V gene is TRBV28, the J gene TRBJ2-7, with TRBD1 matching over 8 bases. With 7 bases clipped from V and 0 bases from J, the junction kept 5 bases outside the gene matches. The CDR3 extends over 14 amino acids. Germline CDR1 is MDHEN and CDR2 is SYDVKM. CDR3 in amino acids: CASTSGQDSYEQYF. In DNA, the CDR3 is TGTGCCAGCACCTCGGGACAGGACTCCTACGAGCAGTACTTC.

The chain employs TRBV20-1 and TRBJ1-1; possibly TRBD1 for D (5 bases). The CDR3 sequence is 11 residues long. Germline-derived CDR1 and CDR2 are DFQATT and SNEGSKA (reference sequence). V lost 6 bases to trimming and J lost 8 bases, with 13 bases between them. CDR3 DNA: TGCAGTGCCTTAAGACAGAGCGAAGCTTTCTTT. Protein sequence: CSALRQSEAFF.

CDR3 coding DNA: TGTGCCAGCAGTGACAGAAAGCGACGGGCAGATACGCAGTATTTT. The encoded protein is CASSDRKRRADTQYF. J is TRBJ2-3 and V is TRBV6-4, with D uncertain. CDR1 is MRHNA, CDR2 SNTAGT, per germline. The CDR3 length is 15 residues. Trimming stripped 2 bases from V and 4 bases from J, with 13 bases between.

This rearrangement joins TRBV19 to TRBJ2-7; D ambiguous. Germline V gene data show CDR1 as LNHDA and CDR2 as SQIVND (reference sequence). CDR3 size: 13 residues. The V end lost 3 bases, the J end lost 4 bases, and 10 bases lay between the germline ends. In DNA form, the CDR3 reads TGTGCCAGTAGTATGAGCTTGACATACGAGCAGTACTTC. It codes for CASSMSLTYEQYF.

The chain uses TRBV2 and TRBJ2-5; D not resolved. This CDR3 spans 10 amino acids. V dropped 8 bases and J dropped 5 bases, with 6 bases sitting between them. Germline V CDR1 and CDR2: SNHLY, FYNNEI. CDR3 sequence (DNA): TGTGCCAGCTCGGTGGAGACCCAGTACTTC. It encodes CASSVETQYF.

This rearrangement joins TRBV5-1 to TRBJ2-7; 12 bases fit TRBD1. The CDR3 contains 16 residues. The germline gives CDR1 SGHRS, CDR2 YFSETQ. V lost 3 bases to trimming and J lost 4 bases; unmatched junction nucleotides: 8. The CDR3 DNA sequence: TGCGCCAGCAGCTCAGGGACAGGGGGCTCGGGGTACGAGCAGTACTTC. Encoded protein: CASSSGTGGSGYEQYF. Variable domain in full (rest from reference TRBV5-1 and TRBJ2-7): KAGVTQTPRYLIKTRGQQVTLSCSPISGHRSVSWYQQTPGQGLQFLFEYFSETQRNKGNFPGRFSGRQFSNSRSEMNVSTLELGDSALYLCASSSGTGGSGYEQYFGPGTRLTVT.

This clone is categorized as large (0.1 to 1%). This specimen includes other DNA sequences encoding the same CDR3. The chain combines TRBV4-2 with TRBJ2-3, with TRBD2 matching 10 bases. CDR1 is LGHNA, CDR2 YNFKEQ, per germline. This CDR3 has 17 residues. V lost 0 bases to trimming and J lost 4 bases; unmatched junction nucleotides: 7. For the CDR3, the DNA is TGTGCCAGCAGCCAAGAAGGAGCGGGAGGGGGGGCAGATACGCAGTATTTT. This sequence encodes CASSQEGAGGGADTQYF.

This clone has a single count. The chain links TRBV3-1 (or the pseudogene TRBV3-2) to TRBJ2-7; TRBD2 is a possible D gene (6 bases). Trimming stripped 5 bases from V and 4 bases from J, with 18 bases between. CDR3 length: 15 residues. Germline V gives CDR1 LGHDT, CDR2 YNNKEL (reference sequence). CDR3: CASSKYDGGRYEQYF. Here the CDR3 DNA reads TGTGCCAGCAGCAAATACGATGGAGGGAGGTACGAGCAGTACTTC.